The rows below give T cell receptor beta chains drawn from one sample of a study of cytomegalovirus exposure and HLA in healthy donors. Using immunoSEQ multiplex PCR, the repertoire was profiled, and TCRdb retains in-frame clones only, with some absent. Here the sample spans 100,000 to 150,000 clones, around 9% being singletons. Material for sequencing was PBMCs. Receptors originate from a man aged 40-49 years in good health and CMV-seronegative. CDR3s include the opening cysteine and the closing phenylalanine or tryptophan. D genes are given only for firm matches. Rows give clone size only sometimes, using once, few, many, or a class for an expanded clone.

J gene	V gene	D gene	CDR3 length	clone size	CDR3 protein	CDR3 DNA
TRBJ2-1	TRBV9	NA	14	few	CASSVAGGHNEQFF	TGTGCCAGCAGCGTAGCCGGGGGTCACAATGAGCAGTTCTTC
TRBJ1-1	TRBV5-5	NA	12	NA	CASGGVNTEAFF	TGTGCCAGCGGAGGAGTGAACACTGAAGCTTTCTTT
TRBJ1-1	TRBV5-1	NA	15	NA	CASVHEESMNTEAFF	TGCGCCAGCGTCCACGAGGAGTCTATGAACACTGAAGCTTTCTTT
TRBJ2-2	TRBV2	NA	13	few	CASSQTGTGELFF	TGTGCCAGCAGTCAAACGGGGACCGGGGAGCTGTTTTTT
TRBJ1-4	TRBV19	NA	13	NA	CASTPGVREKLFF	TGTGCCAGTACCCCAGGGGTTCGCGAAAAACTGTTTTTT
TRBJ2-7	TRBV7-2	NA	14	NA	CASSLDSNSYEQYF	TGTGCCAGCAGCTTAGATTCCAACTCCTACGAGCAGTACTTC
TRBJ1-2	TRBV7-9	TRBD1	14	NA	CASSTGGGNSGYTF	TGTGCCAGCAGTACAGGGGGGGGTAATAGTGGCTACACCTTC
TRBJ2-7	TRBV11-3	NA	14	few	CASSSRQGRGEQYF	TGTGCCAGCAGCTCCCGACAGGGGAGGGGCGAGCAGTACTTC
TRBJ2-7	TRBV29-1	NA	12	few	CSVSLQGLEQYF	TGCAGCGTGTCTTTACAGGGCCTCGAGCAGTACTTC
TRBJ2-1	TRBV7-9	NA	15	NA	CASSFGAVPYNEQFF	TGTGCCAGCAGCTTCGGAGCGGTCCCCTACAATGAGCAGTTCTTC
TRBJ2-1	TRBV11-3	TRBD1	14	NA	CASSLGRDRREQFF	TGTGCCAGCAGCTTGGGCCGGGACAGGCGTGAGCAGTTCTTC
TRBJ2-7	TRBV5-6	TRBD1	14	NA	CASSSGTGVYEQYF	TGTGCCAGCAGCTCCGGGACAGGGGTCTACGAGCAGTACTTC
TRBJ2-1	TRBV9	TRBD2	14	NA	CASSARAGDNEQFF	TGTGCCAGCAGCGCCCGGGCGGGAGACAATGAGCAGTTCTTC
TRBJ2-1	TRBV7-8	TRBD2	14	NA	CASSSTSGYNEQFF	TGTGCCAGCAGTTCGACTAGCGGGTACAATGAGCAGTTCTTC
TRBJ1-2	TRBV13	NA	13	NA	CASSFRVGYGYTF	TGTGCCAGCAGCTTCAGGGTCGGCTATGGCTACACCTTC
TRBJ2-3	TRBV5-1	NA	14	few	CASSLGQSTDTQYF	TGCGCCAGCAGCTTGGGGCAGAGCACAGATACGCAGTATTTT
TRBJ1-5	TRBV7-2	TRBD1	14	NA	CASSLKQGARPQHF	TGTGCCAGCAGTTTAAAACAGGGGGCTAGGCCCCAGCATTTT
TRBJ1-1	TRBV19	NA	15	NA	CASSIDENQGTEAFF	TGTGCCAGTAGTATAGATGAAAATCAGGGAACTGAAGCTTTCTTT